The subject of this entry is one T cell receptor beta chain. This clone's antigen is unknown. Qualities for individual bases were not recorded, and no much larger clone is one base off. The cohort comprised 550 to 700 healthy bone marrow donors. At the time of sampling, all cohort members were nominally healthy, though unrecorded immune exposures were likely present. The donor tested CMV seronegative and was one of the 352 seronegative cohort members. Every donor gave a peripheral blood sample, and the peripheral blood mononuclear cells from that sample were used for TCR beta sequencing. The Qiagen DNeasy Blood Extraction Kit was used to extract genomic DNA from the blood cell samples. Receptor libraries were prepared by the immunoSEQ multiplex PCR assay. For the multiplex PCR, a mixture combining 60 forward primers for TCR Vbeta segments and 13 reverse primers for TCR Jbeta segments was used. The CDR3 region of rearranged TCR beta genes was amplified from genomic DNA with a multiplex PCR assay. On the Illumina HiSeq System, the amplified TCR beta libraries were sequenced as 87-base-pair reads. The published analysis was carried out like this. Across the 670 or so repertoires, a later analysis counted 75 million to 90 million unique TCR beta chains, roughly 11 million of which were shared by at least two donors. A nearest-neighbor algorithm error-corrected the raw reads and collapsed the reads into unique sequences, merging closely related sequences to remove PCR and sequencing errors. CDR3 sequences were aligned to IMGT reference sequences to assign V, D and J gene segments. For a sequence to be retained, a match of at least six nucleotides was required to both a V gene segment and a J gene segment. Rearrangements were classified as productive when the CDR3 lacked stop codons and remained in frame with V and J, and all other rearrangements were classified as non-productive. CDR3 was defined by IMGT convention, running from the second conserved V-encoded cysteine to the conserved J-encoded phenylalanine. Sequences without an unambiguous match to a single V gene segment were excluded from the earlier analysis of approximately 560 of the donors. An earlier analysis of a few hundred of the donors called V segments functional above 56.7% productive rearrangements and segregating when the between-donor standard deviation exceeded 5%. A statistical classification framework was developed to diagnose cytomegalovirus status using the catalog of TCR beta chain sequences. In a later analysis, V and J genes were assigned by comparing TCR nucleotide sequences against IMGT/GENE-DB human TR gene sequences. In a later analysis, CDR3 sequences and most-parsimonious VDJ recombination scenarios were assigned using the TCRdist pipeline. A later analysis defined each TCR beta chain by its CDR3 amino acid sequence plus V-gene family, and excluded reads lacking a unique V-gene family. To address suspected cross-contamination and a sequencing artifact, a later analysis removed approximately 600 highly shared, low-generation-probability nucleotide sequences. In a later analysis, a clonal expansion index for each public chain was calculated from normalized within-repertoire ranks of inferred template counts. Generation probabilities in a later analysis came from a VDJ recombination model fitted to out-of-frame rearrangements, and those results were checked against IGoR. A later analysis scored TCR-TCR, TCR-HLA and TCR-CMV co-occurrence with hypergeometric tests, applying a repertoire-size bias correction to TCR pairs. To estimate false discovery rates, a later analysis permuted the HLA or CMV assignments 20 times. In a later analysis, co-occurring TCRs were grouped with DBSCAN, and TCRdist sequence similarity was added when clustering was performed within HLA-allele-positive subsets. Co-occurrence clustering excluded repertoires with fewer than 30,000 or more than 120,000 public chains, plus five with anomalous nucleotide sharing. The table comes from immuneACCESS by way of TCRdb, which keeps in-frame sequences with V and J called. Part of the clones is missing from these tables; in studies checked, under half for an unresolved V gene and the rest for unknown reasons. The V and J calls and the clone size are those of that table, but D and trimming were determined from the DNA. This sample lists under 55,000 clones; 72% were detected once. Jointly, the top ten make up around 10% of the sample.

Inclusive of the bounding cysteine and phenylalanine, the CDR3 is 14 residues long. Only CDR3 DNA is held: 42 bases, read in frame from base 1. Compared with germline, V lacks 2 bases and J lacks 2 bases; bases without a gene match: 3. Sequences SEHNR (CDR1) and FQNEAQ (CDR2) are obtained from the germline V gene (reference sequence). The data were obtained in a study of cytomegalovirus exposure and HLA in healthy donors (dated 2017 in TCRdb). Study-wide context: An earlier analysis of some 500 of the donors reported approximately 290 Gb of sequence data and 117 million unique TCR beta sequences from about 200 million T cells. Typing coverage differed by locus: A, B, C, DRB1 and DQB1 were typed in roughly 629-630 donors, DQA1 in 522, DPA1 in roughly 590, and DPB1 in approximately 450. The genetic ancestry cluster associated with self-reported Caucasian donors included 81% of the roughly 400 genotyped donors. Along with the approximately 620-subject first cohort, a separate validation cohort of over 90 different subjects was used. Using immunosequencing, the study profiled T cell repertoires from around 680 subjects and related those repertoires to cytomegalovirus serostatus. The later analysis used no new phenotypic data to find candidate immune exposures, relying instead on TCR beta sequences and their occurrence across donors. Donor age, sex, ethnicity and CMV serostatus were compiled together with the repertoire data. An early release covering over 500 HLA-typed donors comprised about 300 gigabases of sequencing data and tens of millions of unique TCR sequences. Across about 380 genotyped donors of the cohort, an average of about 240,000 unique TCR beta nucleotide sequences per donor were sequenced, and roughly a sixth of those sequences were non-productive. HLA typing included class I and class II loci at four-digit resolution. The study combined high-throughput TCR immunosequencing, statistical association of individual TCRs with disease status, and machine learning to predict cytomegalovirus infection status. Five DR-DQ haplotypes were treated as single units for association and clustering because of strong linkage in the cohort. In an earlier analysis of a few hundred of the donors, high-throughput TCR beta sequencing was used to judge whether each TCR beta V gene segment behaved as functional or pseudogenic. To study patterns of TCR occurrence, a later analysis re-analyzed previously published TCR beta repertoires from several hundred donors and added high-resolution HLA genotyping. The study aimed to test whether signatures of past pathogen exposure could be identified by cataloging public T cell receptors. In a later genetic analysis, genome-wide SNP genotypes for about three fifths of the 666 donors were used, and that subset was treated as a discovery cohort. Every repertoire in the discovery cohort had been generated on one and the same sequencing platform. What the work shows at the level of the full study, not this receptor alone: A later analysis reported that several top co-occurrence clusters appeared linked to parvovirus B19, influenza, CMV and Epstein-Barr virus. Assigning TCR associations to individual alleles was difficult when HLA alleles, especially DR and DQ, strongly co-occurred. Because HLA typing was missing for some donors at each locus, association tests included only the typed subset. Specific HLA alleles were associated with over 15,000 TCR beta sequences at a false discovery rate of 0.05 in a later analysis. The authors suggested that the approach could potentially be extended to other disease states and immunological phenotypes. V-gene and J-gene trimming of TCR beta chains was associated with a missense DCLRE1C variant in a later genetic analysis, and the association was replicated in an independent cohort. Immune exposure information for the cohort was limited to CMV serostatus. An earlier analysis of around 600 of the donors showed that most TCR beta V segments appeared in productive rearrangements either about 90% or about 30% of the time, which broadly matched IMGT annotations. In both the original and validation cohorts, the classifier was reported to diagnose cytomegalovirus status with high specificity and sensitivity. A further reported finding was that TCR beta sequences accurately predicted the HLA-A and HLA-B alleles for most subjects in the first cohort. According to a later analysis, TCR association rates differed among HLA loci, with DRB1 alleles showing the most associated TCRs and HLA-C alleles showing the fewest. Because counts were too low, 15 to 20 rarely observed V segments, including chromosome 9 orphons, were left out of the earlier analysis of 587 of the donors. In vitro tests confirmed that three of the cytomegalovirus-associated TCR beta chains recognize cytomegalovirus antigens. In this cohort, only TCR beta chains were sequenced, and detectable features were limited by the absence of alpha or paired-chain data. A later analysis found that most CMV-associated TCR beta chains appeared HLA-restricted, with HLA associations seemingly driven largely by CMV exposure. Most TCR sequences were seen in very few donors, while some public TCRs were found in many individuals. The sequencing pipeline was judged likely to have produced a cluster of highly shared sequence variants as a technical artifact. Because the 87-base-pair reads could not distinguish some IMGT-functional V segments, including TRBV6-2 and TRBV6-3, those segments were excluded. The study listed around 160 TCR beta chains as associated with cytomegalovirus. A later analysis found that HLA-associated TCR beta chains were more clonally expanded and had lower generation probabilities than equally common non-associated chains. Correlated functional status among segregating V segments might reflect linkage disequilibrium, but an unknown experimental factor could not be ruled out. According to a later genetic analysis, donors in an Asian-associated ancestry cluster had fewer N-insertions in productive TCRs than the roughly 670-donor mean. Roughly uniform sequencing depth across donors was assumed in presence/absence analyses, although this assumption may not hold.

The chain joins TRBV7-9 to TRBJ2-7, with 7 bases in between that match TRBD2. The sequencing sample was made of PBMCs. The clonotype was recovered from a woman aged 50 to 60 in good health and CMV-seronegative. The CDR3 region has the sequence CASSLRAGPYEQYF. The base sequence is TGTGCCAGCAGCTTAAGAGCGGGACCCTACGAGCAGTACTTC.